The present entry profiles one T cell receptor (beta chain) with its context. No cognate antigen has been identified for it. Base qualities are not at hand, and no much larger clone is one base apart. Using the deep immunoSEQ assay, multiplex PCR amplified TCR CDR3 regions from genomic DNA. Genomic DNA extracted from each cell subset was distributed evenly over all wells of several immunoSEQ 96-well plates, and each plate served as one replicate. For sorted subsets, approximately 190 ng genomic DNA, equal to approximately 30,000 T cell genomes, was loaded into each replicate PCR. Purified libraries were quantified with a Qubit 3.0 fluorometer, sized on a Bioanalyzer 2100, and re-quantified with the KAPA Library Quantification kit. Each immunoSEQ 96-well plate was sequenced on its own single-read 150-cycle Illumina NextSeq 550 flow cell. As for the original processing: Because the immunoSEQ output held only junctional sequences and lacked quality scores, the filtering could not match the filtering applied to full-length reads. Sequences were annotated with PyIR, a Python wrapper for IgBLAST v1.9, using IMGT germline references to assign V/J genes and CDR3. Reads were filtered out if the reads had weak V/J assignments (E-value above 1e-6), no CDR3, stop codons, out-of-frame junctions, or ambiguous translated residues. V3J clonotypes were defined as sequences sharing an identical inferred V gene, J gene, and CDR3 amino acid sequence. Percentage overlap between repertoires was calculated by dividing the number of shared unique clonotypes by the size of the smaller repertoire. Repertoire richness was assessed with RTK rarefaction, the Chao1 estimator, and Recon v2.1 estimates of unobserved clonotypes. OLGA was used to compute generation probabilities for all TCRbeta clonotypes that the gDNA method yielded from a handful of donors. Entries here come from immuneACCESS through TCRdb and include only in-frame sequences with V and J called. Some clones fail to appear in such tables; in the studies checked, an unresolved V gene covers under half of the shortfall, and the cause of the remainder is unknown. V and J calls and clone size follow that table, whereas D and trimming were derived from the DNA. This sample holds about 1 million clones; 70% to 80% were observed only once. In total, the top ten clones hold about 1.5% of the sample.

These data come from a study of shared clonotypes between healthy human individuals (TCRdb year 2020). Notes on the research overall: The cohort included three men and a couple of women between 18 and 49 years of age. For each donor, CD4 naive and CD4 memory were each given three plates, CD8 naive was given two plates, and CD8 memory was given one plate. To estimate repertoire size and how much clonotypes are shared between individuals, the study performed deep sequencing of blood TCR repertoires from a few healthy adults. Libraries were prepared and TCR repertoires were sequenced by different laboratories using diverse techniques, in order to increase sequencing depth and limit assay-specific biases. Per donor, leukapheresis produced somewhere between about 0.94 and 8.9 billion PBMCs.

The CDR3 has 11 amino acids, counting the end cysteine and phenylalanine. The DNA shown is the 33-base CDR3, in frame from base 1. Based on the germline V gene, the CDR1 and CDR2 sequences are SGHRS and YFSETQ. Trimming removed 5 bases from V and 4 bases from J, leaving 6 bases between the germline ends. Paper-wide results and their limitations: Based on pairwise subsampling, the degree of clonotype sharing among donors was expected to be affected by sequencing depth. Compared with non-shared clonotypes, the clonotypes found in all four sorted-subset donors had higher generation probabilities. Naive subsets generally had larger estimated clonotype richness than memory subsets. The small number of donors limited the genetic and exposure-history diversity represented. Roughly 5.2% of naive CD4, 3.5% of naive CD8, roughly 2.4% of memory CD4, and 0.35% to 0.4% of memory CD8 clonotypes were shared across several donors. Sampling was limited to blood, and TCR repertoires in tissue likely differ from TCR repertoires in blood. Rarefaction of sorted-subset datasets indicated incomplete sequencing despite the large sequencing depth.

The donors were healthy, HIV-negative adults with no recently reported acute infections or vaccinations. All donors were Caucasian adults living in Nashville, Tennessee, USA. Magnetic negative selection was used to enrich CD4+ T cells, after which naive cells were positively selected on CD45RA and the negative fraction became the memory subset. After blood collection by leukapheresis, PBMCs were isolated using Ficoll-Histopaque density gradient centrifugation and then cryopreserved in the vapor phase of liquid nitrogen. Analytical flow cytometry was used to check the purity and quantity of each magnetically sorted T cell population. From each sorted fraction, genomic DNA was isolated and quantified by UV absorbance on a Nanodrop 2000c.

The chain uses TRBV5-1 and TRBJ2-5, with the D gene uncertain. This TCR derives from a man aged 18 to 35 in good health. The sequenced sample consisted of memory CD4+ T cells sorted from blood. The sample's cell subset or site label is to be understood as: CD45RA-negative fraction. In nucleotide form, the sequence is TGCGCCAGCAGGTTTAGAGAGACCCAGTACTTC. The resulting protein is CASRFRETQYF.